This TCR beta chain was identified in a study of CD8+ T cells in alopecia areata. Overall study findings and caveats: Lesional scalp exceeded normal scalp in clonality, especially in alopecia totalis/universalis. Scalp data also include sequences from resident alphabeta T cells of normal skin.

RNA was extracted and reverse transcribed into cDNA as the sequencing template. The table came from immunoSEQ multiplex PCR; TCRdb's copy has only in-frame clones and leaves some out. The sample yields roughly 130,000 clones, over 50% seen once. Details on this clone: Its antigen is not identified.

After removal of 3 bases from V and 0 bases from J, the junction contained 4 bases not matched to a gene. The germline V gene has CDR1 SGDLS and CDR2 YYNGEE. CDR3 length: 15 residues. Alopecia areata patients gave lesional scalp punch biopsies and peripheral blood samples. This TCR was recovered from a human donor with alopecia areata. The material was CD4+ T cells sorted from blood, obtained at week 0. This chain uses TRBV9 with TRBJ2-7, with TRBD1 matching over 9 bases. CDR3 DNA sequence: TGTGCCAGCAGCGGGGGACAGGGTGTCTCCTACGAGCAGTACTTC. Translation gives CASSGGQGVSYEQYF.